The T cell receptor beta chain described here comes from a study of T-cell reconstitution after alpha-beta-depleted transplantation in children. Turning to this clonotype: Its specificity is not known.

The TCRbeta library incorporated unique molecular identifiers. In TCRdb, the PCR reads were re-called with MiXCR into one record per CDR3 protein. This sample yields 440,000 or so distinct CDR3 sequences, of which around two fifths are seen a single time; approximately 30% belongs to the top ten. CDR1 and CDR2 from the germline V gene are DFQATT and SNEGSKA (reference sequence). Trimming left V 2 bases short and J 2 bases short, with 12 bases between. The length of the CDR3 is 14 residues. The study, taken as a whole, reports: Some patients' high day-60 TCRbeta diversity was traced to surviving recipient T cells and thymic progenitors. Newly made T cells mostly supplied T-cell counts and diversity one year after transplant.

The rearrangement links TRBV20-1 to TRBJ1-2; no definite D call. The source of this sequence is a girl aged 2-10 years with aplastic anemia, due to receive a stem cell transplant. This material consisted of PBMCs, taken before TCRalphabeta/CD19-depleted stem cell transplant. CDR3 in amino acids: CSARTDILNYGYTF. CDR3 coding DNA: TGCAGTGCTAGAACAGATATCTTGAACTATGGCTACACCTTC.